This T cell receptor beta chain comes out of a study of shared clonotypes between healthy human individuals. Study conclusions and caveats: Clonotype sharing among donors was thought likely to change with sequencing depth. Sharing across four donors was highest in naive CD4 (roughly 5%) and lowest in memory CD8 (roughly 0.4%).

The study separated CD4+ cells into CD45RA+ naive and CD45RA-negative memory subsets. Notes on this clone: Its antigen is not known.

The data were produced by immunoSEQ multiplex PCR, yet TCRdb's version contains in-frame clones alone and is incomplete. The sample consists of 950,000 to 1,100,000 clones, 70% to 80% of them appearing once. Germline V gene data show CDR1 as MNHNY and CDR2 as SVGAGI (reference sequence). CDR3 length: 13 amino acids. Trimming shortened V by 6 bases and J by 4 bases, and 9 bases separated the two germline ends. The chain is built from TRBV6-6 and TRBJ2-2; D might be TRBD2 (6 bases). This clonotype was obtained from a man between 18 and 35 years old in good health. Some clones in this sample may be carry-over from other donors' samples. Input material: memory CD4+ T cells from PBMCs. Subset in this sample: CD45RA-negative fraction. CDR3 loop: CASRTSLTGELFF. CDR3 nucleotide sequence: TGTGCCAGCAGAACTAGCCTCACCGGGGAGCTGTTTTTT.